This is a list of T cell receptor beta chains from one sample in a study of graft-versus-host responses after intestinal transplantation. The table came from immunoSEQ multiplex PCR; TCRdb's copy has only in-frame clones and leaves some out. Of about 120,000 clones in the sample, over 85% were seen once. These receptors' targets are unknown. Material: unstimulated CD4+ T cells sorted from spleen or lymph node cells, obtained before intestinal transplant. Every receptor here comes from a human donor who received an intestinal transplant. The CDR3 runs from the conserved cysteine through the conserved F or W. The D gene is left open where the match is weak. Only some rows state a clone size, as once, few, many or a class for expanded clones.

NA	NA	TRBJ1-1	TRBV30	CAWSVGQAEAFF	TGTGCCTGGAGTGTTGGGCAGGCTGAAGCTTTCTTT
NA	NA	TRBJ1-1	TRBV7-9	CASSTSSNTEAFF	TGTGCCAGCAGCACGTCATCGAACACTGAAGCTTTCTTT
NA	NA	TRBJ2-5	TRBV14	CASSQDFPRVTETQYF	TGTGCCAGCAGCCAAGATTTCCCCCGGGTTACGGAGACCCAGTACTTC
TRBD2	NA	TRBJ2-3	TRBV6-5	CASSYSSSGSTDTQYF	TGTGCCAGCAGTTACTCCTCTAGCGGGAGCACAGATACGCAGTATTTT
NA	NA	TRBJ2-3	TRBV18	CASSTLPGTDTQYF	TGTGCCAGCTCCACGCTCCCCGGCACAGATACGCAGTATTTT
NA	NA	TRBJ2-5	TRBV7-9	CASSLSEGAGVQETQYF	TGTGCCAGCAGCTTAAGCGAGGGCGCCGGGGTCCAAGAGACCCAGTACTTC
TRBD1	NA	TRBJ1-4	TRBV5-1	CASSLQGTNEKLFF	TGCGCCAGCAGCTTACAGGGGACTAATGAAAAACTGTTTTTT
NA	NA	TRBJ1-5	TRBV28	CASSQKGLGNQPQHF	TGTGCCAGCAGCCAAAAGGGACTAGGCAATCAGCCCCAGCATTTT
TRBD2	NA	TRBJ2-5	TRBV11-2	CASSQGLVPETQYF	TGTGCCAGCAGCCAGGGACTAGTTCCAGAGACCCAGTACTTC
NA	NA	TRBJ2-1	TRBV14	CASSPASSYNEQFF	TGTGCCAGCAGCCCCGCTAGCTCCTACAATGAGCAGTTCTTC
NA	NA	TRBJ2-7	TRBV6-5	CASSYSSPGPYEQYF	TGTGCCAGCAGTTACTCTAGCCCGGGACCCTACGAGCAGTACTTC
TRBD2	NA	TRBJ2-1	TRBV5-1	CASSLAGLAALNEQFF	TGCGCCAGCAGCTTGGCCGGGCTAGCGGCCTTGAATGAGCAGTTCTTC
NA	NA	TRBJ1-2	TRBV28	CASSLGPGPQRGGYTF	TGTGCCAGCAGTTTAGGACCGGGACCCCAAAGAGGTGGCTACACCTTC
TRBD1	NA	TRBJ1-1	TRBV12-5	CASGWDRGQSTEAFF	TGTGCTAGTGGGTGGGACAGGGGGCAGAGCACTGAAGCTTTCTTT
TRBD2	NA	TRBJ2-1	TRBV6-1	CASRRGLADVLFF	TGTGCCAGCAGGAGGGGACTAGCGGACGTCCTGTTCTTC
NA	NA	TRBJ1-1	TRBV15	CATSRDPGSEAFF	TGTGCCACCAGCAGAGACCCAGGGAGTGAAGCTTTCTTT
NA	NA	TRBJ1-4	TRBV6-5	CASRIDGKENEKLFF	TGTGCCAGCAGGATAGACGGTAAGGAGAATGAAAAACTGTTTTTT
NA	NA	TRBJ1-1	TRBV27	CASSLSYITYTEAFF	TGTGCCAGCAGTTTATCTTACATCACGTACACTGAAGCTTTCTTT
NA	once	TRBJ1-1	TRBV5-1	CASSAIPSLTATVSAFF	TGCGCCAGCAGCGCAATACCCTCCTTGACAGCCACGGTATCGGCTTTCTTT
NA	NA	TRBJ2-3	TRBV11-3	CASSSSTGDTQYF	TGTGCCAGCAGTTCTTCAACTGGGGATACGCAGTATTTT
NA	NA	TRBJ2-3	TRBV7-3	CASSFSGRNADTQYF	TGTGCCAGCAGCTTTAGCGGAAGGAACGCAGATACGCAGTATTTT
NA	NA	TRBJ2-7	TRBV2	CASSESSGGEQYF	TGTGCCAGCAGTGAGAGTTCAGGCGGCGAGCAGTACTTC
TRBD2	NA	TRBJ2-7	TRBV7-9	CASSLGVSGKRSYEQYF	TGTGCCAGCAGCTTAGGCGTCAGCGGGAAGAGGTCCTACGAGCAGTACTTC
TRBD2	NA	TRBJ2-3	TRBV4-2	CASSQTLAGGTDTQYF	TGTGCCAGCAGCCAAACTCTAGCGGGAGGCACAGATACGCAGTATTTT
TRBD2	NA	TRBJ2-7	TRBV18	CASSPFGLAGGPNEQYF	TGTGCCAGCTCACCGTTCGGACTAGCGGGAGGGCCCAACGAGCAGTACTTC
NA	NA	TRBJ2-3	TRBV10-1	CASSLDLTDTQYF	TGCGCCAGCAGTTTGGACCTCACAGATACGCAGTATTTT
NA	NA	TRBJ2-7	TRBV6-1	CASSERQGYEQYF	TGTGCCAGCAGTGAACGCCAGGGCTACGAGCAGTACTTC
TRBD2	NA	TRBJ2-2	TRBV4-1	CASSQEGTSGRASTGELFF	TGCGCCAGCAGCCAAGAGGGGACTAGCGGGAGGGCAAGCACCGGGGAGCTGTTTTTT
TRBD2	NA	TRBJ2-2	TRBV29-1	CSVGRTSNTGELFF	TGCAGCGTCGGCAGGACTAGCAACACCGGGGAGCTGTTTTTT
NA	NA	TRBJ2-7	TRBV5-1	CASAAGATYEQYF	TGCGCCAGCGCAGCCGGGGCTACCTACGAGCAGTACTTC
NA	NA	TRBJ1-5	TRBV19	CASSTLEPQHF	TGTGCCAGTAGTACCCTCGAGCCCCAGCATTTT
NA	few	TRBJ1-3	TRBV19	CASKSGGNTIYF	TGTGCCAGTAAATCAGGGGGAAACACCATATATTTT
TRBD1	NA	TRBJ2-7	TRBV28	CASSSPQGDEQYF	TGTGCCAGCAGTTCTCCACAGGGGGACGAGCAGTACTTC
NA	once	TRBJ2-7	TRBV5-1	CASSPSGTQDQYF	TGCGCCAGCAGCCCCTCAGGGACCCAGGACCAGTACTTC
TRBD2	NA	TRBJ2-1	TRBV18	CASSPRSLAGDSGNEQFF	TGTGCCAGCTCACCACGGTCCCTAGCGGGAGATTCAGGGAATGAGCAGTTCTTC
NA	NA	TRBJ2-7	TRBV28	CASSLPVGGYEQYF	TGTGCCAGCAGTTTACCGGTTGGGGGCTACGAGCAGTACTTC
NA	NA	TRBJ1-2	TRBV5-1	CASATGTSGYGYTF	TGCGCCAGCGCAACCGGGACCTCGGGCTATGGCTACACCTTC
TRBD2	NA	TRBJ2-1	TRBV2	CASTRGVAPNEQFF	TGTGCCAGCACGCGGGGGGTGGCACCTAATGAGCAGTTCTTC
NA	NA	TRBJ2-5	TRBV7-6	CASSNSAQETQYF	TGTGCCAGCTCTAATAGCGCACAAGAGACCCAGTACTTC
NA	NA	TRBJ1-5	TRBV25-1	CASSPRGGAQPQHF	TGTGCCAGCAGTCCCCGAGGGGGGGCTCAGCCCCAGCATTTT
TRBD1	NA	TRBJ1-1	TRBV6-5	CASSLQGENTEAFF	TGTGCCAGCAGTTTACAGGGGGAGAACACTGAAGCTTTCTTT
TRBD2	NA	TRBJ2-1	TRBV5-8	CASSRGLAGAGGEQFF	TGTGCCAGCAGCAGGGGACTAGCGGGGGCCGGCGGAGAGCAGTTCTTC
TRBD1	NA	TRBJ1-1	TRBV30	CAHRGPGTEAFF	TGTGCCCACAGGGGGCCGGGCACTGAAGCTTTCTTT
NA	NA	TRBJ2-7	TRBV5-1	CASSLGTDKTYEQYF	TGCGCCAGCAGCTTGGGGACAGATAAGACCTACGAGCAGTACTTC
NA	NA	TRBJ1-5	TRBV5-8	CASSLVQPSSNQPQHF	TGTGCCAGCAGCTTGGTTCAACCTTCTAGCAATCAGCCCCAGCATTTT
NA	NA	TRBJ1-1	TRBV29-1	CSVHTGGTEAFF	TGCAGCGTCCACACAGGTGGGACTGAAGCTTTCTTT
NA	once	TRBJ1-1	TRBV7-9	CASSLGSGRNTEAFF	TGTGCCAGCAGCTTAGGTAGTGGGAGGAACACTGAAGCTTTCTTT
TRBD1	few	TRBJ2-7	TRBV10-2	CASRRDRGYEQYF	TGCGCCAGCAGACGGGACAGGGGTTACGAGCAGTACTTC
NA	once	TRBJ1-5	TRBV6-1	CASSERWHQPQHF	TGTGCCAGCAGTGAAAGATGGCATCAGCCCCAGCATTTT
NA	NA	TRBJ2-5	TRBV2	CASSGSWLAETQYF	TGTGCCAGCAGTGGTTCCTGGTTGGCGGAGACCCAGTACTTC
NA	few	TRBJ1-3	TRBV10-3	CATGGSGNTIYF	TGTGCCACCGGAGGGTCTGGAAACACCATATATTTT
NA	once	TRBJ2-7	TRBV4-2	CASSQDAGPYEQYF	TGTGCCAGCAGCCAAGACGCAGGGCCCTACGAGCAGTACTTC
NA	NA	TRBJ2-5	TRBV29-1	CSALPGQGTRHVQETQYF	TGCAGCGCCCTCCCCGGGCAGGGGACCCGTCATGTCCAAGAGACCCAGTACTTC
TRBD2	NA	TRBJ2-3	TRBV18	CASSPQGLAKADTQYF	TGTGCCAGCTCACCACAAGGACTAGCTAAAGCTGATACGCAGTATTTT
TRBD2	NA	TRBJ2-3	TRBV7-7	CASSYGGTDTQYF	TGTGCTAGCAGCTACGGGGGGACAGATACGCAGTATTTT